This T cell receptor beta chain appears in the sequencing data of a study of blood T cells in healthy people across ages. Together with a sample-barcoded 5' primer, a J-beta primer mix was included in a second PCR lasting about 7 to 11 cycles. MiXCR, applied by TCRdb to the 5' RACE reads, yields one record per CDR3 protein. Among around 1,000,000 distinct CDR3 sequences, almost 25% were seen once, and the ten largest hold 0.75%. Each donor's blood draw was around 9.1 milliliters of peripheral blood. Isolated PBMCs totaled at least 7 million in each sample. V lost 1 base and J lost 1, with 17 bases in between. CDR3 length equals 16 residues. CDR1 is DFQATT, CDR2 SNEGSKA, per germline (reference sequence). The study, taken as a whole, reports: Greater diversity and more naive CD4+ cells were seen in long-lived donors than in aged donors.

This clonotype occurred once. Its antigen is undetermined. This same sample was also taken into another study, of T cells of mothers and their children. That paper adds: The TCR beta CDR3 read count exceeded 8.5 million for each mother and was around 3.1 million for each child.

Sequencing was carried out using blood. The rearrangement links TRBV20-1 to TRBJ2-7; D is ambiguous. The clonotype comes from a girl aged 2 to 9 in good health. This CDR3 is CSARGHLDILSYEQYF. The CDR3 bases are TGCAGTGCTAGAGGACACCTCGACATACTATCCTACGAGCAGTACTTC.